A selection of T cell receptor beta chains follows, all from one sample in a study of blood T cell repertoires in COVID-19. Measured with immunoSEQ multiplex PCR; TCRdb has only the in-frame clones, and not every one. Of over 200,000 clones in the sample, more than 80% were seen once. Sequencing input: PBMCs or T cells enriched from blood (not recorded which). All receptors come from a man aged 35 to 55 who had recovered from COVID-19. Both conserved end residues are part of each CDR3. The D gene is left open where the match is weak. Rows may omit the clone size; those that give it use once, few, many or a size class.

d_gene | j_gene | v_gene | abundance | CDR3aa | CDR3nt
NA | TRBJ1-2 | TRBV7-9 | NA | CASSLAHITYGYTF | TGTGCCAGCAGCTTAGCCCACATTACCTATGGCTACACCTTC
TRBD2 | TRBJ2-5 | TRBV18 | NA | CASSPFGPGTSGRLQETQYF | TGTGCCAGCTCACCCTTCGGTCCCGGGACTAGCGGGAGGCTCCAAGAGACCCAGTACTTC
NA | TRBJ2-1 | TRBV23-1 | NA | CASSHRSRVHNEQFF | TGCGCCAGCAGCCATAGGTCCAGGGTCCACAATGAGCAGTTCTTC
NA | TRBJ2-5 | TRBV19 | NA | CASSDRVGGHEETQYF | TGTGCCAGTTCGGACCGGGTAGGGGGACATGAGGAGACCCAGTACTTC
NA | TRBJ1-1 | TRBV10-1 | NA | CATAGNMNTEAFF | TGCGCCACCGCGGGAAACATGAACACTGAAGCTTTCTTT
TRBD1 | TRBJ1-1 | TRBV7-9 | NA | CASSLGQGMNTEAFF | TGTGCCAGCAGCTTAGGACAGGGCATGAACACTGAAGCTTTCTTT
TRBD2 | TRBJ2-1 | TRBV7-9 | NA | CASSPIKRGRGSYNEQFF | TGTGCCAGCAGCCCAATTAAGCGGGGGCGGGGCTCCTACAATGAGCAGTTCTTC
NA | TRBJ1-3 | TRBV6-5 | once | CASGGRSGNTIYF | TGTGCCAGCGGCGGTAGGTCTGGAAACACCATATATTTT
NA | TRBJ2-7 | TRBV6-6 | NA | CASSYLPQGSSYEQYF | TGTGCCAGCAGTTACCTACCCCAGGGTAGCTCCTACGAGCAGTACTTC
NA | TRBJ1-4 | TRBV5-1 | NA | CASSAGRLINEKLFF | TGCGCCAGCAGCGCCGGGAGGCTAATAAATGAAAAACTGTTTTTT
TRBD1 | TRBJ2-3 | TRBV11-2 | NA | CASSLRGQGAVGTDTQYF | TGTGCCAGCAGCTTAAGGGGTCAGGGGGCTGTGGGTACAGATACGCAGTATTTT
NA | TRBJ2-1 | TRBV10-3 | once | CAISTREDNEQFF | TGTGCCATCAGTACCCGGGAAGACAATGAGCAGTTCTTC
NA | TRBJ2-4 | TRBV6-6 | NA | CASSPLSRGKAKNIQYF | TGTGCCAGCAGTCCCCTGAGCAGGGGAAAGGCCAAAAACATTCAGTACTTC
NA | TRBJ1-2 | TRBV18 | NA | CASSPLGGTTYGYTF | TGTGCCAGCTCTCCCTTGGGGGGAACTACCTATGGCTACACCTTC
TRBD1 | TRBJ1-3 | TRBV11-2 | NA | CASSYRMTGASSGNTIYF | TGTGCCAGCAGCTACCGCATGACAGGGGCTAGCTCTGGAAACACCATATATTTT
TRBD2 | TRBJ2-5 | TRBV7-3 | NA | CASSLGLAGAETQYF | TGTGCCAGCAGCTTAGGGCTAGCGGGGGCGGAGACCCAGTACTTC
NA | TRBJ2-3 | TRBV24-1 | NA | CATSRALTDTQYF | TGTGCCACCAGCAGGGCCCTCACAGATACGCAGTATTTT
NA | TRBJ2-5 | TRBV6-5 | NA | CASNVLETQYF | TGTGCCAGCAATGTCTTGGAGACCCAGTACTTC
TRBD2 | TRBJ2-7 | TRBV3-1/TRBV3-2 | NA | CASNRGGYYEQYF | TGTGCCAGCAACCGGGGGGGTTACTACGAGCAGTACTTC
TRBD1 | TRBJ2-7 | TRBV5-1 | NA | CASSLTGGGWYEQYF | TGCGCCAGCAGCTTAACAGGGGGCGGATGGTACGAGCAGTACTTC
TRBD1 | TRBJ2-1 | TRBV4-1 | few | CASSQDNRGNEQFF | TGCGCCAGCAGCCAAGATAACAGGGGAAATGAGCAGTTCTTC
NA | TRBJ2-7 | TRBV7-9 | once | CASSSEGYEQYF | TGTGCCAGCAGCTCGGAGGGCTACGAGCAGTACTTC
NA | TRBJ2-5 | TRBV29-1 | NA | CSGGRGGLETQYF | TGCAGCGGGGGAAGGGGGGGGCTAGAGACCCAGTACTTC
NA | TRBJ2-2 | TRBV19 | NA | CASSQALNTGELFF | TGTGCCAGTTCCCAGGCGCTGAACACCGGGGAGCTGTTTTTT
NA | TRBJ2-7 | TRBV21-1 | NA | CASSKGVLSYEQYF | TGTGCCAGCAGCAAAGGTGTACTATCCTACGAACAGTACTTC
TRBD2 | TRBJ2-1 | TRBV11-2 | NA | CASSLGTSGYNEQFF | TGTGCCAGCAGCTTAGGGACTAGCGGTTACAATGAGCAGTTCTTC
NA | TRBJ1-1 | TRBV19 | few | CASSARVNTEAFF | TGTGCCAGTAGTGCCAGGGTGAACACTGAAGCTTTCTTT
NA | TRBJ1-1 | TRBV27 | NA | CASSFWGANTEAFF | TGTGCCAGCAGTTTCTGGGGAGCAAACACTGAAGCTTTCTTT